This passage covers 10 T cell receptor beta chains from one sample sequenced in a study of blood T cell repertoires in COVID-19. The table came from immunoSEQ multiplex PCR; TCRdb's copy has only in-frame clones and leaves some out. The table records about 75,000 clones, around 89% of them present only once. The sample consisted of peripheral blood. The receptors were sampled from a woman aged 70 to 79 with acute or convalescent COVID-19.

This chain joins TRBV6-5 and TRBJ1-4; D is ambiguous. Germline V gene lookup returns CDR1 MNHEY and CDR2 SVGAGI. Between the trimmed V and J ends, which lost 8 bases and 5 bases, there was a span of 9 bases. This CDR3 has 12 amino acids. The CDR3 region is CASLSLNEKLFF. The CDR3 DNA is TGTGCCAGCTTGTCTCTGAATGAAAAACTGTTTTTT.

V gene TRBV4-1 combines with J gene TRBJ2-4; D perhaps matches TRBD1 (6 bases). CDR3 length: 14 amino acids. The V gene lost 1 base and the J gene lost 4 bases, with 8 bases spanning the gap. Looked up from germline, CDR1 is MGHRA and CDR2 is YSYEKL. The CDR3, as DNA: TGCGCCAGCAGCCAAGGGACAGCTAAAAACATTCAGTACTTC. Its protein is CASSQGTAKNIQYF.

The chain links TRBV4-3 to TRBJ2-7, with D possibly TRBD2 on 6 matching bases. Germline values: CDR1 LGHNA, CDR2 YSLEER. Deletions cut 0 bases from V and 3 bases from J, with 15 bases between. The CDR3 spans 16 residues. CDR3 in DNA: TGCGCCAGCAGCCAAGATCCGGCGGGGCTTATCTACGAGCAGTACTTC. Translating gives CASSQDPAGLIYEQYF.

The chain links TRBV7-2 to TRBJ2-5, with a possible D match to TRBD1 (6 bases). The germline V and J ends were trimmed by 4 bases and 10 bases, with 16 bases remaining between them. CDR1 SGHTA and CDR2 FQGNSA come from the germline V gene. This CDR3 spans 13 amino acids. The CDR3 DNA reads TGTGCCAGCAGCTCCCACCGCAGGGGCTACCAGTACTTC. It yields the protein CASSSHRRGYQYF.

The chain has TRBV3-1 (or the pseudogene TRBV3-2) and TRBJ2-7; tentative D call: TRBD2 (5 bases). CDR3 size: 17 residues. Trimming pared 1 base from V and 0 bases from J, leaving 16 bases between. CDR1 is LGHDT and CDR2 is YNNKEL in the germline V gene (reference sequence). The DNA of the CDR3 is TGTGCCAGCAGCCAAGGATTCGGCGGGCAGAGCTCCTACGAGCAGTACTTC. Translation: CASSQGFGGQSSYEQYF.

J is TRBJ2-1 and V is TRBV5-1; D might be TRBD2 (5 bases). Trimming stripped 0 bases from V and 0 bases from J, with 10 bases between. The CDR3 has 16 residues. From germline, CDR1 is SGHRS and CDR2 YFSETQ. The CDR3 sequence is CASSLGAAPSYNEQFF. The CDR3 DNA follows: TGCGCCAGCAGCTTGGGAGCGGCCCCCTCCTACAATGAGCAGTTCTTC.

A few counts support this clone. The chain couples TRBV2 to TRBJ1-5; D is ambiguous. The ends were cut back, 3 bases at V and 1 base at J, with 10 bases in the middle. The CDR3 extends over 15 amino acids. Per germline, CDR1 SNHLY and CDR2 FYNNEI. CDR3 sequence (DNA): TGTGCCAGCAGTGAGGGCCAGACCAGCAATCAGCCCCAGCATTTT. It yields the protein CASSEGQTSNQPQHF.

V and J are TRBV4-2 and TRBJ1-2, with 9 bases identical to TRBD1. CDR1 is LGHNA and CDR2 is YNFKEQ in the germline V gene. This CDR3 is built from 16 residues. Trimming cost V 1 base and J 4 bases; bases outside gene matches: 7. CDR3 region: CASSQASGQGVYGYTF. In nucleotides, the CDR3 is TGTGCCAGCAGCCAAGCCTCGGGACAGGGCGTCTATGGCTACACCTTC.

This clone has just one count. The rearrangement joins TRBV7-9 to TRBJ2-5; D is undetermined. The germline CDR1 and CDR2 sequences are SEHNR and FQNEAQ (reference sequence). Trimming left V 5 bases short and J 5 bases short, with 18 bases between. The CDR3 is 15 residues long. The CDR3 is CASSPRSNIGETQYF. The CDR3 DNA reads TGTGCCAGCAGCCCGCGGTCGAATATTGGGGAGACCCAGTACTTC.

This clone is a singleton in its sample. The V and J genes are TRBV11-2 and TRBJ1-3; no clear D. The CDR3 length is 14 residues. The V end lost 0 bases, the J end lost 4 bases, and 7 bases lay between the germline ends. Germline CDR1 is SGHAT and CDR2 is FQNNGV. This chain's CDR3 is CASSLDPSGNTIYF. DNA of the CDR3: TGTGCCAGCAGCTTAGACCCAAGCGGAAACACCATATATTTT.